Described below is a single T cell receptor beta chain sequence and its context. This record belongs to a study of blood T cell repertoires in COVID-19. Study-wide context: The study drew acute and convalescent COVID-19 samples from the United States, Italy and Spain. T cells, B-cell-depleted T cells, or PBMCs supplied cDNA or gDNA.

The CDR3 consists of 16 residues. V shed 0 bases, J shed 6 bases, and the junction held 7 bases outside the gene matches. Germline loops: CDR1 SGHRS, CDR2 YFSETQ. Original methodology: Reference gene primer amplification gave nucleated cell count estimates. Produced via immunoSEQ multiplex PCR; TCRdb's table is partial and in-frame only. The D gene and trimming were derived from the DNA, and the V and J assignments and clone size from that table. The sample yields 20,000 to 30,000 clones, around 90% seen once. The rearrangement links TRBV5-1 to TRBJ2-1; TRBD2 aligns across 9 bases. The receptor's source is a woman aged 60-70 years with active COVID-19. The sequenced sample consisted of peripheral blood. The DNA of the CDR3 is TGCGCCAGCAGCTTGGCCGGGGCTAGCGGGGTCAATGAGCAGTTCTTC. Its translation is CASSLAGASGVNEQFF.